A single sample gave rise to the 3 T cell receptor beta chains below, sequenced in a study of human T cells and chemical hapten exposure. Individual cDNA molecules had unique molecular identifiers attached to them by the library. TCRdb independently ran MiXCR on the reads; one entry per CDR3 protein. The data hold 3,500 to 4,500 distinct CDR3 sequences, with 45% to 50% observed a single time. The treatment here: therapeutic diphenylcyclopropenone sensitization with weekly scalp DPC. Sequenced here: whole blood, sampled before DPC sensitization or 2, 6, or about 24 weeks after (not recorded which). The receptors originated from an adult with alopecia areata. Some clones in this sample may be carry-over from other donors' samples. This table probably holds off-target reads from a library built for another chain.

This clonotype has more than one count but fewer than ten. This chain uses TRBV5-1 with TRBJ2-7; D uncertain. Germline V gives CDR1 SGHRS, CDR2 YFSETQ. The CDR3 totals 14 residues. Trimming took 0 bases from V and 5 from J, leaving 12 bases between them. CDR3 sequence: CASSLVPPVNEQYF. The DNA of the CDR3 is TGCGCCAGCAGCTTGGTGCCGCCGGTAAACGAGCAGTACTTC.

This clonotype has more than one count but fewer than ten. The V and J genes are TRBV2 and TRBJ2-2, with D possibly being TRBD1 (5 bases). V gave up 6 bases and J gave up 1 base, with 12 bases separating them. The CDR3 has 15 residues. The V gene's germline CDR1 is SNHLY and CDR2 FYNNEI. This CDR3 is CASRGRSGNTGELFF. The CDR3 DNA is TGTGCCAGCAGGGGGCGATCCGGGAACACCGGGGAGCTGTTTTTT.

The V and J genes are TRBV7-9 and TRBJ2-1; D is perhaps TRBD1 (5 bases). The germline V gene encodes CDR1 SEHNR and CDR2 FQNEAQ (reference sequence). Trimming left V 5 bases short and J 7 bases short, with 12 bases between. The CDR3 length is 13 residues. The CDR3 nucleotides are TGTGCCAGCAGCCGTGACCGGACAAATGAGCAGTTCTTC. Translating it yields CASSRDRTNEQFF.